This is a list of T cell receptor beta chains from one sample in a study of patients and donors after allogeneic stem cell transplantation. TCRdb ran MiXCR on the RT-PCR reads and lists one entry per CDR3 protein. The sample holds about 960,000 distinct CDR3 sequences, roughly 18% seen once. The material sequenced was blood, either unsorted or a sorted T cell fraction (not recorded which). All receptors derive from a human donor who was either an allogeneic HSCT recipient or a stem cell or donor lymphocyte infusion donor (not recorded which). It is not recorded whose cells these are; they may come from a transplant donor. CDR3s include the opening cysteine and the closing phenylalanine or tryptophan. The D gene is left open where the match is weak. Not every row has a clone size; where given, it reads once, few, many or a size class.

D: TRBD1
size: NA
V: TRBV30
J: TRBJ2-7
CDR3: CACDLQGSSYEQYF
DNA: TGTGCCTGCGACTTACAGGGGAGCTCCTACGAGCAGTACTTC

D: TRBD2
size: few
V: TRBV19
J: TRBJ2-1
CDR3: CASSFQLAGRGNEQFF
DNA: TGTGCCAGTAGTTTCCAACTAGCGGGTAGGGGAAATGAGCAGTTCTTC

D: TRBD2
size: few
V: TRBV5-1
J: TRBJ2-1
CDR3: CASSLSGKGTYNEQFF
DNA: TGCGCCAGCAGCTTAAGCGGGAAGGGGACCTACAATGAGCAGTTCTTC

D: NA
size: NA
V: TRBV7-2
J: TRBJ2-1
CDR3: CASSLARGLSYNEQFF
DNA: TGTGCCAGCAGCTTAGCCCGGGGTCTCTCCTACAATGAGCAGTTCTTC

D: NA
size: NA
V: TRBV10-3
J: TRBJ2-1
CDR3: CAISEGFNEQFF
DNA: TGTGCCATCAGTGAGGGGTTCAATGAGCAGTTCTTC

D: TRBD1
size: NA
V: TRBV11-3
J: TRBJ2-1
CDR3: CASSSVGTQGIDEQFF
DNA: TGTGCCAGCAGCTCGGTCGGGACACAGGGGATCGATGAGCAGTTCTTC

D: NA
size: NA
V: TRBV7-7
J: TRBJ2-5
CDR3: CASSLARAETQYF
DNA: TGTGCTAGCAGCTTAGCGAGGGCGGAGACCCAGTACTTC

D: NA
size: few
V: TRBV9
J: TRBJ1-1
CDR3: CASSSEGGAEAFF
DNA: TGTGCCAGCAGCTCCGAGGGGGGGGCTGAAGCTTTCTTT

D: NA
size: once
V: TRBV5-5
J: TRBJ1-3
CDR3: CASTFDISSSGNTIYF
DNA: TGTGCCAGCACCTTCGACATCTCGAGCTCTGGAAACACCATATATTTT

D: TRBD1
size: NA
V: TRBV25-1
J: TRBJ1-5
CDR3: CASSDPLSQGANQPQHF
DNA: TGTGCCAGCAGTGATCCGCTCTCTCAGGGGGCAAATCAGCCCCAGCATTTT

D: NA
size: NA
V: TRBV7-9
J: TRBJ2-2
CDR3: CASSSTTFGGYRVELFF
DNA: TGTGCCAGCAGCTCGACTACTTTCGGGGGGTACAGGGTGGAGCTGTTTTTT

D: NA
size: NA
V: TRBV14
J: TRBJ1-2
CDR3: CASSHGRTDYTF
DNA: TGTGCCAGCAGCCACGGCCGGACGGACTACACCTTC

D: TRBD2
size: many
V: TRBV29-1
J: TRBJ2-1
CDR3: CSGGAGLAGGTSSNEQFF
DNA: TGCAGCGGGGGTGCGGGACTAGCGGGAGGTACCTCCTCCAATGAGCAGTTCTTC

D: NA
size: few
V: TRBV20-1
J: TRBJ1-2
CDR3: CSAPQGNNYGYTF
DNA: TGCAGTGCTCCTCAGGGGAATAACTATGGCTACACCTTC

D: NA
size: NA
V: TRBV2
J: TRBJ1-2
CDR3: CASFKRLGQLNYGYTF
DNA: TGTGCCAGCTTTAAGCGTTTAGGACAGCTTAACTATGGCTACACCTTC

D: NA
size: many
V: TRBV18
J: TRBJ1-6
CDR3: CASSPDRNSPLHF
DNA: TGTGCCAGCAGCCCCGACAGAAATTCACCCCTCCACTTT

D: NA
size: NA
V: TRBV5-6
J: TRBJ2-2
CDR3: CASSLGVRRNTGELFF
DNA: TGTGCCAGCAGCTTGGGGGTGAGAAGGAACACCGGGGAGCTGTTTTTT

D: TRBD1
size: NA
V: TRBV24-1
J: TRBJ2-2
CDR3: CATSESGQGTGELFF
DNA: TGTGCCACCAGTGAGTCGGGACAGGGGACCGGGGAGCTGTTTTTT

D: NA
size: many
V: TRBV5-6
J: TRBJ1-2
CDR3: CASISLGAAYGYTF
DNA: TGTGCCAGCATTTCGCTTGGGGCGGCCTATGGCTACACCTTC

D: NA
size: NA
V: TRBV2
J: TRBJ1-6
CDR3: CASKRQISPSPLHF
DNA: TGTGCCAGCAAAAGACAGATCTCTCCATCACCCCTCCACTTT

D: TRBD1
size: NA
V: TRBV5-1
J: TRBJ1-4
CDR3: CASAGTGGAGEKLFF
DNA: TGCGCCAGCGCTGGGACAGGGGGCGCAGGAGAAAAACTGTTTTTT

D: NA
size: many
V: TRBV20-1
J: TRBJ2-2
CDR3: CSARRGPGELFF
DNA: TGCAGTGCTAGACGAGGGCCCGGGGAGCTGTTTTTT

D: TRBD2
size: NA
V: TRBV27
J: TRBJ2-2
CDR3: CASCPLAGGPRGELFF
DNA: TGTGCCAGTTGCCCCCTAGCGGGGGGGCCTAGAGGGGAGCTGTTTTTT

D: TRBD1
size: few
V: TRBV20-1
J: TRBJ2-7
CDR3: CSARDEGKGAIYEQYF
DNA: TGCAGTGCTAGAGACGAGGGGAAGGGGGCTATTTACGAGCAGTACTTC

D: NA
size: NA
V: TRBV20-1
J: TRBJ2-1
CDR3: CSALKRKLHNEQFF
DNA: TGCAGTGCTCTTAAGCGGAAGCTTCACAATGAGCAGTTCTTC

D: NA
size: NA
V: TRBV10-3
J: TRBJ2-3
CDR3: CAISETLSSTDTQYF
DNA: TGTGCCATCAGTGAAACCTTATCTAGCACAGATACGCAGTATTTT

D: NA
size: NA
V: TRBV27
J: TRBJ2-1
CDR3: CASSLKAGTTGEQFF
DNA: TGTGCCAGCAGTTTAAAGGCCGGGACAACGGGTGAGCAGTTCTTC

D: NA
size: few
V: TRBV4-1
J: TRBJ2-7
CDR3: CASSSGAPYEQYF
DNA: TGCGCCAGCAGCTCGGGGGCACCCTACGAGCAGTACTTC

D: NA
size: few
V: TRBV9
J: TRBJ2-1
CDR3: CASSVDGSGNEQFF
DNA: TGTGCCAGCAGCGTAGACGGGAGTGGCAATGAGCAGTTCTTC

D: NA
size: NA
V: TRBV27
J: TRBJ2-7
CDR3: CASSPAPILEQYF
DNA: TGTGCCAGCAGTCCCGCACCTATTTTAGAGCAGTACTTC

D: NA
size: few
V: TRBV12-3/TRBV12-4
J: TRBJ2-2
CDR3: CASSRTLNTGELFF
DNA: TGTGCCAGCAGTCGGACACTGAACACCGGGGAGCTGTTTTTT

D: NA
size: few
V: TRBV12-3/TRBV12-4
J: TRBJ1-1
CDR3: CASSLREGAFF
DNA: TGTGCCAGCAGTTTGAGGGAAGGGGCTTTCTTT

D: TRBD2
size: NA
V: TRBV15
J: TRBJ2-4
CDR3: CATSSTGLAGGLTKNIQYF
DNA: TGTGCCACCAGCAGCACGGGACTAGCGGGGGGGCTAACCAAAAACATTCAGTACTTC

D: NA
size: NA
V: TRBV5-1
J: TRBJ2-5
CDR3: CASSSSDGEETQYF
DNA: TGCGCCAGCAGCTCTAGCGATGGGGAAGAGACCCAGTACTTC

D: NA
size: NA
V: TRBV24-1
J: TRBJ2-4
CDR3: CATSDLGGESKQYF
DNA: TGTGCCACCAGTGATCTAGGGGGGGAGAGTAAACAGTACTTC

D: NA
size: many
V: TRBV5-1
J: TRBJ2-2
CDR3: CASSLGTANTGELFF
DNA: TGCGCCAGCAGCTTAGGGACGGCGAACACCGGGGAGCTGTTTTTT

D: TRBD1
size: few
V: TRBV12-3/TRBV12-4
J: TRBJ1-4
CDR3: CASSYTRTGRRGKLFF
DNA: TGTGCCAGCAGTTACACGAGGACAGGAAGGAGGGGAAAACTGTTTTTT

D: TRBD1
size: few
V: TRBV20-1
J: TRBJ1-1
CDR3: CSVTQGGTEAFF
DNA: TGCAGTGTAACCCAGGGGGGAACTGAAGCTTTCTTT

D: NA
size: many
V: TRBV5-1
J: TRBJ2-2
CDR3: CASSWTGELFF
DNA: TGTGCCAGCAGTTGGACCGGGGAGCTGTTTTTT

D: NA
size: NA
V: TRBV7-9
J: TRBJ2-1
CDR3: CASSSGLAAYYNEQFF
DNA: TGTGCCAGCAGCTCGGGGTTAGCGGCATACTACAATGAGCAGTTCTTC

D: NA
size: NA
V: TRBV4-3
J: TRBJ2-3
CDR3: CASSQADQGGAYSDTQYF
DNA: TGCGCCAGCAGCCAAGCCGACCAGGGGGGCGCGTATTCAGATACGCAGTATTTT

D: TRBD1
size: NA
V: TRBV7-6
J: TRBJ1-2
CDR3: CASSLGGGASLGYGYTF
DNA: TGTGCCAGCAGCTTAGGAGGGGGCGCGAGTCTAGGATATGGCTACACCTTC

D: NA
size: NA
V: TRBV27
J: TRBJ2-7
CDR3: CASSPIDKTSYEQYF
DNA: TGTGCCAGCAGTCCGATTGACAAAACCTCCTACGAGCAGTACTTC

D: NA
size: many
V: TRBV4-1
J: TRBJ1-1
CDR3: CASSQDLRVHTEAFF
DNA: TGCGCCAGCAGCCAAGATCTAAGGGTACACACTGAAGCTTTCTTT

D: NA
size: few
V: TRBV6-1
J: TRBJ2-1
CDR3: CASRLASERREQFF
DNA: TGTGCCAGCAGACTAGCATCTGAGAGACGTGAGCAGTTCTTC

D: NA
size: many
V: TRBV12-3/TRBV12-4
J: TRBJ1-4
CDR3: CADSRLGEKLFF
DNA: TGTGCCGATTCCCGGCTCGGTGAAAAACTGTTTTTT